The 10 T cell receptor beta chains listed next were all sequenced from one sample in a study of T cell responses to AZD1222 COVID-19 vaccine. Only in-frame clones appear in the TCRdb table, and some are missing; sequencing was by immunoSEQ multiplex PCR. The sample carries 150,000 to 200,000 clones, 85% to 90% recorded once. The sequencing used peripheral blood, collected on day 0 of AZD1222 vaccination. These receptor sequences come from an adult in good health.

Written as DNA, the CDR3 is TGTGCCAGTAGTCCCCCACAGACCACAGATACGCAGTATTTT. Translated, it gives CASSPPQTTDTQYF. The V and J genes are TRBV19 and TRBJ2-3; unclear D gene. The V and J ends lost 5 bases and 2 bases respectively, with 11 bases between them. The germline V gene has CDR1 LNHDA and CDR2 SQIVND (reference sequence). This CDR3 spans 14 amino acids.

This chain connects TRBV5-1 to TRBJ2-2; D is tentatively TRBD1 or TRBD2 (7 bases each). V lost 3 bases and J lost 2, with 17 bases in between. Germline V gene lookup returns CDR1 SGHRS and CDR2 YFSETQ. This CDR3 has 17 residues. In DNA form, the CDR3 reads TGCGCCAGCAGCTCCCAGGGGAGGGGGCTTAACACCGGGGAGCTGTTTTTT. This gives the protein CASSSQGRGLNTGELFF.

V and J are TRBV28 and TRBJ2-1; a possible D gene is TRBD1 (7 bases). V was trimmed by 4 bases and J by 3 bases, leaving 13 bases between them. Germline loops: CDR1 MDHEN, CDR2 SYDVKM. The CDR3 contains 15 residues. This CDR3 reads CASSSGGTDYNEQFF. In DNA, the CDR3 is TGTGCCAGCAGTTCCGGCGGGACAGACTACAATGAGCAGTTCTTC.

The chain combines TRBV28 with TRBJ1-2; tentative D call: TRBD1 (5 bases). This CDR3 has 13 amino acids. The V end lost 5 bases, the J end lost 5 bases, and 12 bases lay between the germline ends. In germline, CDR1 is MDHEN, CDR2 SYDVKM. CDR3 amino acids: CASSAGREYGYTF. Written as DNA, the CDR3 is TGTGCCAGCAGTGCAGGGAGGGAATATGGCTACACCTTC.

The chain combines TRBV3-1 (or the pseudogene TRBV3-2) with TRBJ2-7, with 8 nucleotides matching TRBD2. V was pared by 10 bases and J by 5 bases, with 10 bases of the junction left unmatched. Germline lookup yields CDR1 LGHDT and CDR2 YNNKEL (reference sequence). This CDR3 contains 13 residues. The CDR3 protein is CATRPGGRDEQYF. CDR3 nucleotide sequence: TGTGCCACCCGGCCGGGGGGGCGGGACGAGCAGTACTTC.

This clone was detected only once. This sequence joins TRBV30 and TRBJ1-3, with 9 bases aligning to TRBD1. CDR1 and CDR2 from the germline V gene are GTSNPN and SVGIG (reference sequence). V shed 5 bases, J shed 6 bases, and the junction held 11 bases outside the gene matches. CDR3 length equals 15 residues. The CDR3 spells CAWSRFRDRENTIYF. The CDR3 DNA is TGTGCCTGGTCGAGATTCCGGGACAGGGAAAACACCATATATTTT.

The chain carries TRBV30 and TRBJ2-7; no clear D gene. The CDR3 loop spans 11 amino acids. Between the trimmed V and J ends, which lost 2 bases and 4 bases, there was a span of 6 bases. CDR1 and CDR2 (germline): GTSNPN, SVGIG (reference sequence). CDR3 in DNA: TGTGCCTGGAGTCAGAAGTACGAGCAGTACTTC. Protein product: CAWSQKYEQYF.

This chain joins TRBV27 and TRBJ2-5; tentatively, D is TRBD1 (5 bases). Germline CDR1 MNHEY, CDR2 SMNVEV (reference sequence). The CDR3 sequence is 15 residues long. Trimming cost V 0 bases and J 5 bases, with 13 bases left between them. CDR3 residues: CASSLSVGVTETQYF. CDR3 coding DNA: TGTGCCAGCAGTTTATCGGTAGGGGTCACGGAGACCCAGTACTTC.

This sequence joins TRBV6-5 and TRBJ2-1, with 9 bases identical to TRBD2. This CDR3 has 14 residues. In germline, CDR1 is MNHEY, CDR2 SVGAGI. Germline trimming cut 6 bases from V and 7 bases from J; bases unmatched to any gene: 7. The CDR3 reads CASSAAGGWNEQFF. The CDR3 nucleotides are TGTGCCAGCAGCGCAGCGGGGGGTTGGAATGAGCAGTTCTTC.

V and J are TRBV4-1 and TRBJ2-7; no firm D call. The CDR3 has 16 amino acids. Germline values: CDR1 MGHRA, CDR2 YSYEKL. V was cut by 4 bases and J by 0 bases, with 16 bases left in between. DNA of the CDR3: TGCGCCAGCAGCCTCGCATCCGATTTATCCTCCTACGAGCAGTACTTC. This gives the protein CASSLASDLSSYEQYF.